Below, 18 T cell receptor beta chains from the same sample are listed, as sequenced in a study of T cells in Graves' hyperthyroidism and ophthalmopathy. Amplification of TCR beta CDR3 regions was performed using RNA transcripts as template. A first-round RT-PCR of the TCR CDR3 used the HTBI primer set. TCRdb independently ran MiXCR on the multiplex PCR reads; one entry per CDR3 protein. The sample comprises about 840,000 distinct CDR3 sequences, 38% of which are singletons, and more than 7% rests with the top ten. Sequencing used blood. The receptors were sampled from a man in his late teens or twenties with Graves' hyperthyroidism.

This rearrangement joins TRBV7-8 to TRBJ2-7; D possibly matches TRBD1 or TRBD2 (5 bases each). The germline V gene encodes CDR1 SGHVS and CDR2 FQNEAQ. Trimming removed 1 base at V and 0 bases at J, with 19 bases between. This CDR3 region has 18 residues. The CDR3 reads CASSLGGYGGTLSYEQYF. CDR3 coding DNA: TGTGCCAGCAGCTTAGGAGGGTATGGGGGTACCCTCTCCTACGAGCAGTACTTC.

This clonotype was recorded a few times. The V call is TRBV3-1, the J call TRBJ2-5; TRBD2 agrees at 9 bases. CDR3 length: 14 residues. The ends lost 5 bases at V and 4 bases at J; junction bases unmatched: 5. Germline V gene lookup returns CDR1 LGHDT and CDR2 YNNKEL (reference sequence). CDR3 sequence: CASSAGLATETQYF. CDR3 DNA sequence: TGTGCCAGCAGCGCGGGACTAGCCACAGAGACCCAGTACTTC.

This clonotype was observed many times. This chain uses TRBV2 with TRBJ2-7, with unresolved D. Trimming removed 5 bases at V and 2 bases at J, with 1 base between. The CDR3 has 10 residues. Germline CDR1 and CDR2: SNHLY and FYNNEI. CDR3 amino acids: CASSTYEQYF. The CDR3 region has the DNA TGTGCCAGCAGTACCTACGAGCAGTACTTC.

The chain has TRBV20-1 and TRBJ1-1; the D gene is possibly TRBD1 (6 bases). The V end was cut by 6 bases, the J end by 3 bases, with 14 bases between. The CDR3 is made up of 13 amino acids. Per germline, CDR1 DFQATT and CDR2 SNEGSKA (reference sequence). CDR3 bases: TGCAGTGCGGTACAGGGAGTGCACACTGAAGCTTTCTTT. This codes for CSAVQGVHTEAFF.

In this sample, this clonotype turned up many times. This chain uses TRBV5-4 with TRBJ1-6, with D possibly matching TRBD1 (5 bases). CDR1 is SGHNT, CDR2 YYREEE, per germline (reference sequence). The V end was cut by 1 base, the J end by 6 bases, with 14 bases between. The CDR3 spans 16 residues. The CDR3 sequence: CASSLQGAGLNSPLHF. The CDR3 DNA is TGTGCCAGCAGCTTGCAGGGAGCGGGCCTTAATTCACCCCTCCACTTT.

This clonotype was counted ten times or more. This sequence joins TRBV24-1 and TRBJ2-5, with no clear D. The V and J ends lost 9 bases and 2 bases respectively, with 15 bases between them. Germline CDR1 is KGHDR and CDR2 is SFDVKD. The CDR3 extends over 14 amino acids. CDR3 residues: CATLPLRIQETQYF. The CDR3 region has the DNA TGTGCCACCCTTCCCCTGCGGATACAAGAGACCCAGTACTTC.

This chain uses TRBV7-8 with TRBJ2-7; 9 bases agree with TRBD1. The CDR3 extends over 15 amino acids. The ends lost 6 bases at V and 3 bases at J; junction bases unmatched: 9. CDR1 SGHVS and CDR2 FQNEAQ come from the germline V gene. CDR3 protein: CASSLHGQGCYEQYF. Written as DNA, the CDR3 is TGTGCCAGCAGTCTCCACGGACAGGGGTGCTACGAGCAGTACTTC. Together with reference TRBV7-8 and TRBJ2-7, the CDR3 gives the full variable domain: GAGVSQSPRYKVAKRGQDVALRCDPISGHVSLFWYQQALGQGPEFLTYFQNEAQLDKSGLPSDRFFAERPEGSVSTLKIQRTQQEDSAVYLCASSLHGQGCYEQYFGPGTRLTVT.

In its sample, this clonotype was seen a few times. The J gene is TRBJ2-7, the V gene TRBV20-1, with a possible D match to TRBD2 (5 bases). The CDR3 covers 15 residues. V dropped 0 bases and J dropped 6 bases, with 18 bases sitting between them. Germline CDR1 and CDR2: DFQATT and SNEGSKA (reference sequence). CDR3 DNA: TGCAGTGCTAGAGATAAGGCGGGCTCAGCCTCCGAGCAGTACTTC. It codes for CSARDKAGSASEQYF.

V usage is TRBV10-3 and J usage is TRBJ1-6; weak D call: TRBD1 (6 bases). The CDR3 contains 14 residues. Germline V gene sequence: CDR1 ENHRY, CDR2 SYGVKD. Trimming removed 8 bases at V and 0 bases at J, with 8 bases between. The DNA for the CDR3 is TGTGCCATCGGACAGAGCTCCTATAATTCACCCCTCCACTTT. Translation gives CAIGQSSYNSPLHF.

This clonotype was observed at least ten times. This rearrangement joins TRBV19 to TRBJ1-1; 7 nucleotides line up with TRBD1. V lost 4 bases to trimming and J lost 0 bases; unmatched junction nucleotides: 2. The CDR3 is made up of 14 amino acids. Germline CDR1 reads LNHDA; CDR2 reads SQIVND (reference sequence). Written as DNA, the CDR3 is TGTGCCAGTAGTACAGGGGGAATGAACACTGAAGCTTTCTTT. Its protein is CASSTGGMNTEAFF.

The rearrangement links TRBV7-2 to TRBJ2-5; TRBD1 aligns across 11 bases. Germline CDR1 SGHTA, CDR2 FQGNSA. With V trimmed by 4 bases and J by 5 bases, 6 bases remained unmatched. The CDR3 contains 15 residues. The CDR3 loop is CASSYGQGAWETQYF. As DNA, the CDR3 is TGTGCCAGCAGCTACGGACAGGGGGCCTGGGAGACCCAGTACTTC.

This clonotype was recorded at least ten times. CDR3 DNA: TGCAGCGTTGAATACGTCGACAGTTACCAAGAGACCCAGTACTTC. This encodes CSVEYVDSYQETQYF. The chain links TRBV29-1 to TRBJ2-5; D perhaps matches TRBD1 (5 bases). The CDR3 totals 15 residues. CDR1 is SQVTM and CDR2 is ANQGSEA in the germline V gene. V lost 2 bases and J lost 0, with 13 bases in between.

This clonotype was recorded a few times. This rearrangement joins TRBV12-3 or TRBV12-4 to TRBJ2-5, with D perhaps matching TRBD1 (5 bases). V dropped 3 bases and J dropped 12 bases, with 14 bases sitting between them. The CDR3 covers 12 residues. CDR3 nucleotide sequence: TGTGCCAGCAGTTTGGGCAGGGAAGGCAAGTACTTC. This gives the protein CASSLGREGKYF.

At least ten counts were recorded for this clonotype. The chain recombines TRBV29-1 with TRBJ2-2; 7 bases are shared with TRBD1. The CDR3 contains 14 residues. In germline, CDR1 is SQVTM, CDR2 ANQGSEA. V lost 3 bases to trimming and J lost 5 bases; unmatched junction nucleotides: 6. The CDR3 here is CSVETGTATGELFF. As DNA, the CDR3 is TGCAGCGTTGAGACCGGGACAGCAACCGGGGAGCTGTTTTTT.

This clonotype was recorded only once. The V and J genes are TRBV6-1 and TRBJ1-1; D possibly corresponds to TRBD1 (5 bases). The V end was cut by 6 bases, the J end by 3 bases, with 11 bases between. The CDR3 totals 13 residues. The germline CDR1 and CDR2 sequences are MNHNS and SASEGT. The DNA of the CDR3 is TGTGCCAGCAGGATAGGGGAGGACACTGAAGCTTTCTTT. This encodes CASRIGEDTEAFF.

The chain joins TRBV2 to TRBJ2-2; D gene uncertain. The germline V gene has CDR1 SNHLY and CDR2 FYNNEI. V lost 2 bases, J lost 5 bases, and 12 bases lay in between. CDR3 length equals 15 residues. The CDR3 loop reads CASSELTGRTGELFF. For the CDR3, the DNA is TGTGCCAGCAGTGAACTGACGGGCCGAACCGGGGAGCTGTTTTTT.

This clonotype was seen many times. The chain couples TRBV7-2 to TRBJ2-7, with D perhaps matching TRBD2 (6 bases). In germline, CDR1 is SGHTA, CDR2 FQGNSA. V shed 5 bases and J shed 4 bases, with 18 bases lying between them. The CDR3 loop spans 15 amino acids. In DNA, the CDR3 is TGTGCCAGCAGCCCTACTAAGCGGGTTGAGTACGAGCAGTACTTC. This gives the protein CASSPTKRVEYEQYF.

Comments on this clonotype: This may arise from a read error, as a much more abundant clone is one base away. V usage is TRBV12-3 or TRBV12-4 and J usage is TRBJ1-2; 7 positions match TRBD1. V gave up 6 bases and J gave up 4 bases; unmatched junction bases: 8. CDR3 size: 14 residues. In DNA, the CDR3 is TGTGCCAGCAGAGTGACAGGGCAGGGCTATGGCTACACCTTC. This codes for CASRVTGQGYGYTF.